This T cell receptor beta chain was recovered during a study of blood T cell repertoires in COVID-19. Turning to the study itself: Acute and convalescent COVID-19 specimens originated in the United States, Italy and Spain. PBMCs, B-cell-depleted T cells, or T cells provided the cDNA or gDNA that made up the material.

V dropped 5 bases and J dropped 7; count of bases not matched to a gene: 10. CDR1 and CDR2 (germline): SGHTA, FQGNSA. The CDR3 consists of 17 residues. Original methodology: Amplified reference gene primers provided the basis for estimating nucleated cell counts. TCRdb keeps only in-frame clones here, not all; method: immunoSEQ multiplex PCR. D and trimming come from the DNA, and the V and J calls and clone size come from that table. The sample lists roughly 48,000 clones; around 80% were seen once. This clone was seen just once. The gene calls are TRBV7-2 and TRBJ2-1, with 14 bases fitting TRBD2. The sample was peripheral blood. The source is a man in his sixties or seventies with acute or convalescent COVID-19. CDR3 amino acids: CASSPSPGTSGSNEQFF. In nucleotides, the CDR3 is TGTGCCAGCAGCCCCTCGCCCGGGACTAGCGGGAGTAATGAGCAGTTCTTC.